This T cell receptor (beta chain) was obtained from a study of early T cells in non-severe SARS-CoV-2 infection. Background on the study: Chains stayed unpaired after sequencing of bulk RNA from unsorted whole blood. Findings and caveats of the study: Reliance on VDJdb matching favored anti-spike CD8 responses; private and CD4 specificities were missed.

Comments on this clonotype: The target antigen is unknown.

Each single cDNA molecule received a unique molecular identifier. TCRdb re-derived calls from the 5' RACE reads in MiXCR, one entry per CDR3 protein. The data show about 60,000 distinct CDR3 sequences, 10% to 15% seen once. The V and J ends lost 1 base and 1 base respectively, with 8 bases between them. Germline CDR1 SGHTA, CDR2 FQGNSA. This CDR3 region has 15 residues. The V gene is TRBV7-2, the J gene TRBJ1-5; the D is unclear. What was sequenced was whole blood. The TCR sequence derives from an adult who was a healthcare worker with PCR-confirmed SARS-CoV-2 infection or an uninfected control (not recorded which). As DNA, the CDR3 is TGTGCCAGCAGCTTAGTGACGGTGAGCAATCAGCCCCAGCATTTT. It codes for CASSLVTVSNQPQHF.